Listed here are 8 T cell receptor beta chains from one sample, sequenced in a study of spatial heterogeneity in lung cancer. As for time point: sample taken at primary tumor resection. Which antigens these TCRs recognize remains unknown. General observations from the study: Tumoral mutation counts were tracked by counts of expanded intratumoral alpha and beta TCRs.

A single record per CDR3 protein comes from TCRdb applying MiXCR to the 5' RACE reads. The data hold 800 to 1,100 distinct CDR3 sequences, with 30% to 40% observed a single time. The input for sequencing was lung tumor tissue, taken at surgery. The receptors originated from a male donor with early-stage non-small cell lung cancer.

This chain joins TRBV19 and TRBJ1-5, with 9 bases that match TRBD1. In germline, CDR1 is LNHDA, CDR2 SQIVND (reference sequence). The length of the CDR3 is 14 residues. J gave up 4 bases and V 4 bases, and 2 bases lay outside the gene matches. The CDR3 sequence: CASSKTGGNQPQHF. The CDR3 coding sequence is TGTGCCAGTAGTAAGACAGGGGGAAATCAGCCCCAGCATTTT. The full variable domain, with the rest looked up from reference TRBV19 and TRBJ1-5, is DGGITQSPKYLFRKEGQNVTLSCEQNLNHDAMYWYRQDPGQGLRLIYYSQIVNDFQKGDIAEGYSVSREKKESFPLTVTSAQKNPTAFYLCASSKTGGNQPQHFGDGTRLSIL.

Within the sample, this clonotype is medium-sized. The V gene is TRBV7-9, the J gene TRBJ2-6; either TRBD1 or TRBD2 may supply D (5 bases each). The CDR3 sequence is 18 residues long. V was shortened by 1 base and J by 7 bases, with 20 bases between the two germline ends. Germline assignment: CDR1 SEHNR and CDR2 FQNEAQ (reference sequence). Here the CDR3 reads CASSLGAGTPGGANVLTF. CDR3 nucleotides: TGTGCCAGCAGCTTAGGCGCCGGGACCCCAGGAGGTGCCAACGTCCTGACTTTC.

This clonotype was seen a few times. V gene TRBV12-3 or TRBV12-4 combines with J gene TRBJ2-2, with D possibly being TRBD1 (5 bases). The CDR3 extends over 14 amino acids. The germline V and J ends were trimmed by 5 bases and 1 base, with 8 bases remaining between them. CDR3 sequence reads: CASSADRNTGELFF. CDR3 DNA: TGTGCCAGCAGTGCCGACAGGAACACCGGGGAGCTGTTTTTT.

The J gene is TRBJ2-4, the V gene TRBV30, with D possibly TRBD1 on 6 matching bases. Trimming removed 0 bases at V and 5 bases at J, with 14 bases between. CDR1 GTSNPN and CDR2 SVGIG come from the germline V gene (reference sequence). The length of the CDR3 is 15 residues. The CDR3 is CAWSVHRVSQNIQYF. CDR3 bases: TGTGCCTGGAGTGTACACAGGGTTTCCCAAAACATTCAGTACTTC.

The V call is TRBV6-6, the J call TRBJ2-5; D might be TRBD2 (6 bases). This CDR3 is built from 14 residues. CDR1 and CDR2 from the germline V gene are MNHNY and SVGAGI (reference sequence). Deletions cut 5 bases from V and 2 bases from J, with 12 bases between. DNA for the CDR3: TGTGCCAGCAGTACCCACCGGGGGCAAGAGACCCAGTACTTC. It encodes CASSTHRGQETQYF.

The rearrangement uses TRBV7-9 and TRBJ1-4; D is unclear. The germline V gene encodes CDR1 SEHNR and CDR2 FQNEAQ (reference sequence). V was pared by 3 bases and J by 5 bases, with 10 bases between. The CDR3 has 14 residues. CDR3 region: CASSLEQRNEKLFF. CDR3 nucleotides: TGTGCCAGCAGCTTGGAACAGAGGAATGAAAAACTGTTTTTT.

This clonotype is labeled large. The V gene is TRBV30, the J gene TRBJ2-7, with D unresolved. V lost 1 base and J lost 5, with 9 bases in between. The CDR3 is made up of 12 amino acids. Per the germline V gene, CDR1 is GTSNPN and CDR2 is SVGIG (reference sequence). CDR3 sequence (DNA): TGTGCCTGGAGTGGGGTTGCCCACGAGCAGTACTTC. It codes for CAWSGVAHEQYF.

V is TRBV5-6 and J is TRBJ2-1; D gene unclear. Trimming shortened V by 1 base and J by 6 bases, and 17 bases separated the two germline ends. There are 16 residues in the CDR3. Germline V CDR1 and CDR2: SGHDT, YYEEEE. The CDR3 region is CASSLNLGTWRNEQFF. The CDR3 region has the DNA TGTGCCAGCAGCTTGAATCTGGGAACTTGGCGCAATGAGCAGTTCTTC.